The next 3 T cell receptor beta chains were all read from a single sample in a study of neoadjuvant anti-PD-1 for oral cavity cancer. Here immunoSEQ multiplex PCR was the method, and the copy in TCRdb shows in-frame clones only, minus some. This table has 5,000 or so clones, 58% appearing once. Material: tumor tissue, obtained before nivolumab (anti-PD-1) treatment. These receptors came from a person between 40 and 79 years old with oral cavity squamous cell carcinoma.

The DNA of the CDR3 is TGTGCCAGCTCACCTCCCAACTCCAACTATGGCTACACCTTC. This translates into CASSPPNSNYGYTF. The chain is built from TRBV18 and TRBJ1-2; the D is unclear. The CDR3 contains 14 residues. V was trimmed by 3 bases and J by 2 bases, leaving 10 bases between them. Per the germline V gene, CDR1 is KGHSH and CDR2 is LQKENI.

The chain recombines TRBV18 with TRBJ1-5; D possibly corresponds to TRBD1 (5 bases). Germline assignment: CDR1 KGHSH and CDR2 LQKENI. The CDR3 runs 15 residues. V dropped 1 base and J dropped 7 bases, with 14 bases sitting between them. CDR3 coding DNA: TGTGCCAGCTCACCACGGGATAGGAGGGGACAGCCCCAGCATTTT. It is translated as CASSPRDRRGQPQHF.

The chain links TRBV5-1 to TRBJ2-6; 8 nucleotides match TRBD1. This CDR3 region has 18 residues. Germline lookup yields CDR1 SGHRS and CDR2 YFSETQ. After removal of 2 bases from V and 0 bases from J, the junction contained 7 bases not matched to a gene. CDR3 in DNA: TGCGCCAGCAGCTTCCTCCCGGGACAGGCCTCTGGGGCCAACGTCCTGACTTTC. Residues: CASSFLPGQASGANVLTF.